This T cell receptor (beta chain) was profiled in a study of tissue T cells after allogeneic stem cell transplantation. This clone was seen only a few times. The listed genes are named as in mouse. The read finishes 1 residue shy of the CDR3 end, and the germline J gene is used to complete it. Germline assignment: CDR1 SNHLY and CDR2 FYNGKV (reference sequence). The CDR3 spans 14 residues. The junction had 4 bases not matched to a gene; V was cut back by 2 bases and J by 7 bases. Here immunoSEQ multiplex PCR was the method, and the copy in TCRdb shows in-frame clones only, minus some. The sample comprises 5,500 to 6,000 clones, under 60% of which are singletons, and over 13% rests with the top ten. Time point indicated: mouse harvest day 14 after allogeneic transplant. Mouse grafts combined 10^7 T-cell-depleted bone marrow cells with 10^6 splenic CD5+ T cells.

Sample: gut tissue. This receptor was obtained from a female BALB/c mouse given C57BL/6 T cells with graft-versus-host disease after an allogeneic hematopoietic cell transplant. This chain links TRBV3 with TRBJ2-1, with TRBD2 matching 8 bases. CDR3 region: CASSLNLGGAEQFF. Partial CDR3 DNA: TGTGCCAGCAGCTTAAATCTGGGGGGCGCTGAGCAGTTC. The variable domain in full, completed from reference TRBV3 and TRBJ2-1, reads GPKVLQIPSHQIIDMGQMVTLNCDPVSNHLYFYWYKQILGQQMEFLVNFYNGKVMEKSKLFKDQFSVERPDGSYFTLKIQPTALEDSAVYFCASSLNLGGAEQFFGPGTRLTVL.